The T cell receptor (beta chain) under discussion was sequenced for a study of vaccination effects on CD4 cells after COVID-19 (dated by TCRdb to 2022 to 2024). With regard to the full study: Two doses of either the BNT162b2 or the mRNA-1273 mRNA SARS-CoV-2 vaccine were administered to participants. The study compared SARS-CoV-2 spike-specific CD4+ TCR repertoires before and after mRNA vaccination in COVID-19 convalescent patients and infection-naive vaccine recipients. Cultures from other donors in the study were sequenced using the Oncomine TCR Beta short-read assay on an Illumina iSeq 100. Altogether, about 10 COVID-19 convalescent patients and a handful of SARS-CoV-2-naive healthy vaccine recipients made up the full study.

The full study reports these points: The study was limited by a small number of convalescent patients, and early post-infection timepoints were lacking. In healthy vaccine recipients, vaccine-induced clones were almost all SARS-CoV-2 mono-reactive, with only 1 of 255 being cross-reactive with common cold coronaviruses. At late post-vaccination timepoints, both infection-induced and vaccine-induced clones showed marked clonal contraction, consistent with waning T cell responses.

The library was built by means of the immunoSEQ multiplex PCR assay. DNA from the cultured and isolated CD4+ T cells underwent TCR beta CDR3 sequencing. The study's processing was this. The analysis removed non-productive TCR sequences, trimmed reads to the CDR3 region, and retained only CDR3s that were 7 or more amino acids long. The MANAFEST web app was used to identify antigen-specific clonotypes by comparing expansion in peptide wells with expansion in reference cultures. For clones to be considered positive, expansion at FDR<0.05 versus reference and all other wells, an odds ratio above 5, and a frequency above 0.1% in two replicate wells were required. Clonotypes significantly expanded in SARS-CoV-2 spike wells and in at least one common cold coronavirus spike condition were defined as cross-reactive. CDR3 similarity was assessed by Levenshtein distance with the stringdist R package, and unrooted trees were built with ape in R 3.6.1. TCRdb provides this immuneACCESS table in a form limited to in-frame rearrangements. Some clones are lacking; in checked studies, under half of them reflect an unresolved V gene, and why the rest are absent is not known. That table supplies the V and J calls and clone size; D and trimming were determined from the DNA. The sample includes 45,000 to 65,000 clones, with roughly 80% observed a single time. 2% to 2.5% of the sample rests with the top ten.

From the germline V gene, CDR1 is MNHEY and CDR2 is SVGAGI. V was cut back by 0 bases and J by 8 bases, leaving a gap of 16 bases between them. The CDR3 spans 15 residues, from the cysteine through the phenylalanine. Only CDR3 DNA remains: 45 bases, in frame from the first base. In the ViraFEST assay, PBMC were stimulated with viral peptide pools, and antigen-specific CD4+ T cell clonotypes were then identified by expansion using TCR sequencing. After around 11 days of culture, CD4+ T cells were isolated with the EasySep CD4+ T cell isolation kit. Negative nucleocapsid antibody results before and after vaccination confirmed that the healthy vaccine recipients had no prior SARS-CoV-2 infection. Each well held around 2 million PBMC cultured in IMDM containing approximately 5.2% human AB serum, approximately 10 IU/ml IL-2 and gentamicin, along with roughly 10 ug/ml peptides. On days 3 and 7, half of the culture medium was replaced with fresh IL-2-containing medium. Each peptide stimulation condition was cultured in triplicate wells unless otherwise noted. Using Ficoll-Paque Plus gradient centrifugation, PBMC were separated from whole blood and then either used fresh or cryopreserved at -140C. The spike proteins of SARS-CoV-2 and of the common cold coronaviruses HCoV-NL63, HCoV-OC43 and HCoV-229E were spanned by overlapping peptide pools. The QIAamp micro DNA kit was used to extract genomic DNA from the cultured CD4+ T cells.

Regarding this clone: What antigen it recognizes has not been identified. Base qualities are missing; no much larger clone stands one base away.

Recombination joined TRBV6-5 with TRBJ1-2; no D gene is confidently identified. The sequences come from CD4+ T cells from PBMCs cultured with HCoV-229E spike peptides, collected before COVID-19 vaccination. This sample's cell subset or site label indicates: HCoV-229E spike overlapping peptide pool stimulation. This sequence was found in a human donor who received a COVID-19 vaccine. At the DNA level, the sequence is TGTGCCAGCAGTTACTCGATACCGGGGTTCGACGGCTACACCTTC. Translated, this gives CASSYSIPGFDGYTF.